Following are 8 T cell receptor beta chains from one sample sequenced in a study of metastatic and nonmetastatic thyroid tumors. Among the patients, none had received any treatment before thyroid surgery. TCRdb re-called clones from the PCR reads using MiXCR. The sample contains about 89,000 clones, approximately 12% of which appear only once. Material: tumor tissue. The receptors here all came from a female donor with papillary thyroid cancer or a benign thyroid nodule (not recorded which). Some clones in this sample may be carry-over from other donors' samples.

This clone appeared a few times. A much larger clonotype is one base distant, so this may be a read error. The identical CDR3 is also encoded by other nucleotide sequences in the sample. In DNA, the CDR3 is TGTGCCTGGACTGGGTTGAACACTGAAGCTTTCTTC. Translated: CAWTGLNTEAFF. The gene calls are TRBV30 and TRBJ1-1; D gene uncertain. Germline CDR1 is GTSNPN and CDR2 is SVGIG (reference sequence). This CDR3 region has 12 residues.

This clone was recorded at least ten times. This chain joins TRBV28 and TRBJ1-3; D may be TRBD1 (5 bases). This CDR3 comprises 16 residues. Germline V gene data show CDR1 as MDHEN and CDR2 as SYDVKM. The V gene lost 6 bases and the J gene lost 0 bases, with 15 bases spanning the gap. The CDR3 DNA sequence: TGTGCCAGCAGGTTTAGAGGGGCCACCTCTGGAAACACCATATATTTT. Protein: CASRFRGATSGNTIYF.

This clone was detected ten times or more. The chain employs TRBV20-1 and TRBJ2-1; D might be TRBD2 (7 bases). Germline-derived CDR1 and CDR2 are DFQATT and SNEGSKA (reference sequence). Trimming cost V 3 bases and J 4 bases, with 16 bases left between them. This CDR3 region has 15 residues. This chain's CDR3 is CSARGGGKGYNEQFF. As DNA, the CDR3 is TGCAGTGCTAGGGGAGGGGGTAAGGGTTACAATGAGCAGTTCTTC.

Many counts were recorded for this clone. The chain has TRBV27 and TRBJ1-6; 8 bases are a match to TRBD1. CDR1 and CDR2 from the germline V gene are MNHEY and SMNVEV (reference sequence). The CDR3 totals 13 residues. The J segment lost 8 bases and the V segment lost 8 bases, leaving 5 bases of the junction unmatched. CDR3 amino acids: CASGHRGDSPLHF. In DNA, the CDR3 is TGTGCCAGCGGGCACAGGGGGGATTCACCCCTCCACTTT.

In its sample, this clone was seen many times. The V and J genes are TRBV2 and TRBJ2-1; D is perhaps TRBD2 (6 bases). This CDR3 is 13 amino acids long. Germline V gene lookup returns CDR1 SNHLY and CDR2 FYNNEI. The ends were cut back, 10 bases at V and 4 bases at J, with 14 bases in the middle. CDR3 residues: CATGGRLYNEQFF. In DNA form, the CDR3 reads TGTGCCACCGGGGGACGATTATACAATGAGCAGTTCTTC.

This clone was seen only a few times. The J gene is TRBJ1-1, the V gene TRBV19; no clear D. The CDR3 extends over 15 amino acids. The germline V and J ends were trimmed by 5 bases and 6 bases, with 19 bases remaining between them. The germline gives CDR1 LNHDA, CDR2 SQIVND (reference sequence). DNA for the CDR3: TGTGCCAGTAGTTCGAGGACCCCCCCTAAGGCTGAAGCTTTCTTT. Protein product: CASSSRTPPKAEAFF.

Comment on this clone: Since a much larger clone is just one base distant, this may be a read error. This rearrangement joins TRBV11-1 to TRBJ2-2; 7 bases match TRBD1. The CDR3 consists of 17 residues. Germline V gene sequence: CDR1 SGHAT, CDR2 FQDESV (reference sequence). Trimming cost V 1 base and J 7 bases; bases outside gene matches: 12. The CDR3 DNA is TGTGCCAGCAGCTTAGTTTTAGGGACAGTTTACATCGGGGAGCTGTTTTTT. Translating it yields CASSLVLGTVYIGELFF.

This clone was detected ten times or more. The chain joins TRBV6-2 or TRBV6-3 to TRBJ2-1, with a possible D match to TRBD2 (5 bases). Deletions cut 5 bases from V and 0 bases from J, with 11 bases between. Germline loops: CDR1 MNHEY, CDR2 SVGEGT. This CDR3 has 15 amino acids. The CDR3 protein is CASSNRGGSYNEQFF. CDR3 sequence (DNA): TGTGCCAGCAGTAATCGCGGAGGCTCCTACAATGAGCAGTTCTTC.